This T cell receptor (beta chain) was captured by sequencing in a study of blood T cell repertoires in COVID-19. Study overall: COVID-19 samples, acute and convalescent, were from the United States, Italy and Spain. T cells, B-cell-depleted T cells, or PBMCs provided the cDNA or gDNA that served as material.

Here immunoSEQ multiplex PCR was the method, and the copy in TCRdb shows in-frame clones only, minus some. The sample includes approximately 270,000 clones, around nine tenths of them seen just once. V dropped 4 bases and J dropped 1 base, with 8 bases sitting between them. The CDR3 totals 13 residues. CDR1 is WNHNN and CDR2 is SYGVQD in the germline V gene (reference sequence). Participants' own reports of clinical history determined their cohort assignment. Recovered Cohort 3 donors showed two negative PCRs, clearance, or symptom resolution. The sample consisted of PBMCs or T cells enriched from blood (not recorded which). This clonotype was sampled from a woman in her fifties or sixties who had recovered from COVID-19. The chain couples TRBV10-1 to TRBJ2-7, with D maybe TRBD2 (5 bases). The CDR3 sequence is CASSGPGSYEQYF. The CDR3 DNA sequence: TGCGCCAGCAGTGGGCCGGGGTCCTACGAGCAGTACTTC.